The rows below give T cell receptor beta chains drawn from one sample of a study of T cells in Graves' hyperthyroidism and ophthalmopathy. MiXCR, applied by TCRdb to the multiplex PCR reads, yields one record per CDR3 protein. The repertoire includes 500,000 to 600,000 distinct CDR3 sequences, 16% of them detected once, and 15% to 20% sits in the top ten. The sequencing sample was made of blood. All receptors derive from a woman between 18 and 29 years old with Graves' hyperthyroidism. Both conserved end residues are part of each CDR3. A D gene is named only where the DNA matches it firmly. Size tells how often a clone was seen (once, few, many) or the class of an expanded clone, and some rows leave it out.

v_gene: TRBV5-1
d_gene: .
abundance: many
j_gene: TRBJ1-1
CDR3aa: CASSLLSTGLDTEAFF
CDR3nt: TGCGCCAGCAGCTTGCTGTCGACGGGGCTCGACACTGAAGCTTTCTTT

v_gene: TRBV6-1
d_gene: .
abundance: many
j_gene: TRBJ1-5
CDR3aa: CASSETRGQPQHF
CDR3nt: TGTGCCAGCAGTGAGACACGCGGGCAGCCCCAGCATTTT

v_gene: TRBV6-2/TRBV6-3
d_gene: .
abundance: many
j_gene: TRBJ1-1
CDR3aa: CASTSPPTEAFF
CDR3nt: TGTGCCAGCACATCGCCTCCCACTGAAGCTTTCTTT

v_gene: TRBV20-1
d_gene: .
abundance: .
j_gene: TRBJ1-3
CDR3aa: CSATGRRLSGNTIYF
CDR3nt: TGCAGTGCCACGGGACGGAGGCTCTCTGGAAACACCATATATTTT

v_gene: TRBV6-1
d_gene: .
abundance: many
j_gene: TRBJ1-5
CDR3aa: CASRLWFEDNQPQHF
CDR3nt: TGTGCCAGCAGGTTGTGGTTCGAGGACAATCAGCCCCAGCATTTT

v_gene: TRBV6-2/TRBV6-3
d_gene: .
abundance: .
j_gene: TRBJ2-5
CDR3aa: CASVRAGYLRTQYF
CDR3nt: TGTGCCAGCGTTCGGGCGGGTTACCTACGCACCCAGTACTTC

v_gene: TRBV20-1
d_gene: TRBD1
abundance: many
j_gene: TRBJ1-6
CDR3aa: CSARDPGQGASPLHF
CDR3nt: TGCAGTGCTAGAGATCCGGGACAGGGGGCTTCACCCCTCCACTTT

v_gene: TRBV24-1
d_gene: .
abundance: many
j_gene: TRBJ2-5
CDR3aa: CATSGGETQYF
CDR3nt: TGTGCCACCAGTGGGGGAGAGACCCAGTACTTC

v_gene: TRBV27
d_gene: TRBD1
abundance: .
j_gene: TRBJ1-5
CDR3aa: CASSRQGSQPQHF
CDR3nt: TGTGCCAGCAGTCGACAGGGGAGCCAGCCCCAGCATTTT

v_gene: TRBV4-3
d_gene: TRBD2
abundance: few
j_gene: TRBJ2-5
CDR3aa: CASSQSGAEGETQYF
CDR3nt: TGCGCCAGCAGCCAAAGCGGGGCTGAGGGAGAGACCCAGTACTTC

v_gene: TRBV6-4
d_gene: TRBD2
abundance: .
j_gene: TRBJ2-3
CDR3aa: CASSLGLAPSTDTQYF
CDR3nt: TGTGCCAGCAGTCTGGGACTAGCGCCAAGCACAGATACGCAGTATTTT

v_gene: TRBV29-1
d_gene: .
abundance: .
j_gene: TRBJ2-5
CDR3aa: CSVTPGQYSETQYF
CDR3nt: TGCAGCGTGACACCTGGACAGTACAGCGAGACCCAGTACTTC

v_gene: TRBV18
d_gene: .
abundance: many
j_gene: TRBJ1-5
CDR3aa: CASSPPGRSNQPQHF
CDR3nt: TGTGCCAGCTCACCGCCAGGGCGTAGCAATCAGCCCCAGCATTTT

v_gene: TRBV6-2/TRBV6-3
d_gene: TRBD2
abundance: .
j_gene: TRBJ2-1
CDR3aa: CASRDGLAGDKGGNEQFF
CDR3nt: TGTGCCAGCAGGGATGGACTAGCGGGGGATAAAGGGGGCAATGAGCAGTTCTTC

v_gene: TRBV6-1
d_gene: TRBD1
abundance: many
j_gene: TRBJ1-5
CDR3aa: CASSVKRNRGYGQPQHF
CDR3nt: TGTGCCAGCAGTGTAAAAAGAAACAGGGGGTATGGTCAGCCCCAGCATTTT

v_gene: TRBV5-1
d_gene: TRBD1
abundance: .
j_gene: TRBJ1-1
CDR3aa: CASKGDRENTEAFF
CDR3nt: TGCGCCAGCAAAGGGGACAGGGAGAACACTGAAGCTTTCTTT

v_gene: TRBV28
d_gene: .
abundance: many
j_gene: TRBJ1-4
CDR3aa: CASSRGLTPNEKLFF
CDR3nt: TGTGCCAGCAGCAGGGGACTAACCCCAAATGAAAAACTGTTTTTT

v_gene: TRBV4-3
d_gene: .
abundance: .
j_gene: TRBJ1-1
CDR3aa: CASSRDAGLVNTEAFF
CDR3nt: TGCGCCAGCAGCCGAGATGCAGGGCTGGTTAACACTGAAGCTTTCTTT

v_gene: TRBV11-2
d_gene: TRBD2
abundance: .
j_gene: TRBJ2-1
CDR3aa: CASSLVTAGDWGEQFF
CDR3nt: TGTGCCAGCAGCTTAGTCACTGCGGGAGATTGGGGTGAGCAGTTCTTC

v_gene: TRBV4-2
d_gene: TRBD1
abundance: few
j_gene: TRBJ1-4
CDR3aa: CASKQGNEKLFF
CDR3nt: TGTGCCAGCAAACAGGGGAATGAAAAACTGTTTTTT

v_gene: TRBV20-1
d_gene: .
abundance: .
j_gene: TRBJ2-1
CDR3aa: CSASFVNEQFF
CDR3nt: TGCAGTGCTAGTTTCGTCAATGAGCAGTTCTTC

v_gene: TRBV28
d_gene: .
abundance: .
j_gene: TRBJ2-7
CDR3aa: CASSSPGPPPYEQYF
CDR3nt: TGTGCCAGCAGTTCCCCGGGACCCCCACCCTACGAGCAGTACTTC

v_gene: TRBV6-2/TRBV6-3
d_gene: .
abundance: .
j_gene: TRBJ2-7
CDR3aa: CASSYSRQGMHEQYF
CDR3nt: TGTGCCAGCAGTTACTCGAGGCAGGGGATGCACGAGCAGTACTTC

v_gene: TRBV27
d_gene: .
abundance: few
j_gene: TRBJ2-6
CDR3aa: CASSPFRVSGANVLTF
CDR3nt: TGTGCCAGCAGTCCGTTTAGGGTCTCTGGGGCCAACGTCCTGACTTTC

v_gene: TRBV27
d_gene: .
abundance: .
j_gene: TRBJ2-1
CDR3aa: CASSYSTLYNEQFF
CDR3nt: TGTGCCAGCAGTTACAGCACCTTATACAATGAGCAGTTCTTC

v_gene: TRBV4-1
d_gene: .
abundance: few
j_gene: TRBJ1-2
CDR3aa: CASSQDRGESYGYTF
CDR3nt: TGCGCCAGCAGCCAAGATCGGGGGGAGTCATATGGCTACACCTTC

v_gene: TRBV10-3
d_gene: .
abundance: few
j_gene: TRBJ2-2
CDR3aa: CAISEAGWELFF
CDR3nt: TGTGCCATCAGTGAGGCAGGGTGGGAGCTGTTTTTT

v_gene: TRBV5-4
d_gene: .
abundance: .
j_gene: TRBJ1-2
CDR3aa: CASGREGAEKYGYTF
CDR3nt: TGTGCCAGCGGCAGGGAGGGAGCGGAGAAATATGGCTACACCTTC

v_gene: TRBV7-9
d_gene: .
abundance: .
j_gene: TRBJ2-3
CDR3aa: CASSSRQRENTDTQYF
CDR3nt: TGTGCCAGCAGCTCTAGACAGAGGGAGAACACAGATACGCAGTATTTT

v_gene: TRBV28
d_gene: .
abundance: many
j_gene: TRBJ1-5
CDR3aa: CASSLEFPQPQHF
CDR3nt: TGTGCCAGCAGTTTAGAATTCCCGCAGCCCCAGCATTTT

v_gene: TRBV5-6
d_gene: TRBD1
abundance: .
j_gene: TRBJ1-2
CDR3aa: CASRGTGYGSTF
CDR3nt: TGTGCCAGCAGAGGGACAGGGTATGGCTCCACCTTC

v_gene: TRBV4-1
d_gene: .
abundance: few
j_gene: TRBJ2-7
CDR3aa: CASSQATLRADEQYF
CDR3nt: TGCGCCAGCAGCCAAGCCACCCTTAGGGCGGACGAGCAGTACTTC

v_gene: TRBV9
d_gene: TRBD2
abundance: few
j_gene: TRBJ2-1
CDR3aa: CASSVAGAGAYNEQFF
CDR3nt: TGTGCCAGCAGCGTAGCTGGGGCGGGAGCGTACAATGAGCAGTTCTTC

v_gene: TRBV30
d_gene: .
abundance: .
j_gene: TRBJ2-7
CDR3aa: CAWKLSYEQYF
CDR3nt: TGTGCCTGGAAGCTCTCCTACGAGCAGTACTTC

v_gene: TRBV20-1
d_gene: .
abundance: many
j_gene: TRBJ2-7
CDR3aa: CSARVDRSSYEQYF
CDR3nt: TGCAGTGCTAGAGTTGACAGGTCCTCCTACGAGCAGTACTTC

v_gene: TRBV3-1
d_gene: .
abundance: .
j_gene: TRBJ2-7
CDR3aa: CASSQAQTELYEQYF
CDR3nt: TGTGCCAGCAGCCAAGCCCAAACTGAGCTCTACGAGCAGTACTTC

v_gene: TRBV20-1
d_gene: .
abundance: few
j_gene: TRBJ2-7
CDR3aa: CSARDFDFYEQYF
CDR3nt: TGCAGTGCTAGAGATTTCGACTTCTACGAGCAGTACTTC

v_gene: TRBV10-3
d_gene: TRBD1
abundance: .
j_gene: TRBJ2-5
CDR3aa: CAISKPDRGSQETQYF
CDR3nt: TGTGCCATCAGTAAACCGGACAGGGGATCACAAGAGACCCAGTACTTC

v_gene: TRBV19
d_gene: .
abundance: .
j_gene: TRBJ2-5
CDR3aa: CASRDPGTRKETQYF
CDR3nt: TGTGCCAGTAGGGATCCCGGGACAAGGAAAGAGACCCAGTACTTC

v_gene: TRBV5-6
d_gene: .
abundance: .
j_gene: TRBJ1-1
CDR3aa: CASSFPSGYEAFF
CDR3nt: TGTGCCAGCAGCTTTCCCTCGGGGTATGAAGCTTTCTTT

v_gene: TRBV6-1
d_gene: .
abundance: many
j_gene: TRBJ2-5
CDR3aa: CASSELFGETQYF
CDR3nt: TGTGCCAGCAGTGAACTCTTTGGGGAGACCCAGTACTTC

v_gene: TRBV7-8
d_gene: TRBD2
abundance: many
j_gene: TRBJ2-1
CDR3aa: CASSEPLWEGTYNEQFF
CDR3nt: TGTGCCAGCAGCGAACCCTTGTGGGAGGGCACCTACAATGAGCAGTTCTTC

v_gene: TRBV9
d_gene: .
abundance: .
j_gene: TRBJ1-1
CDR3aa: CASSIHPNVNTEAFF
CDR3nt: TGTGCCAGCAGCATACACCCTAATGTCAACACTGAAGCTTTCTTT

v_gene: TRBV5-1
d_gene: TRBD1
abundance: .
j_gene: TRBJ1-1
CDR3aa: CASTQLQGAGAEAFF
CDR3nt: TGCGCCAGCACCCAATTACAGGGGGCTGGGGCTGAAGCTTTCTTT

v_gene: TRBV24-1
d_gene: TRBD2
abundance: many
j_gene: TRBJ2-2
CDR3aa: CATSDISGRKTGELFF
CDR3nt: TGTGCCACCAGTGACATAAGCGGGAGGAAAACCGGGGAGCTGTTTTTT

v_gene: TRBV9
d_gene: .
abundance: few
j_gene: TRBJ2-7
CDR3aa: CASSVEAGGSYEQYF
CDR3nt: TGTGCCAGCAGCGTAGAAGCGGGCGGCTCCTACGAGCAGTACTTC

v_gene: TRBV20-1
d_gene: .
abundance: many
j_gene: TRBJ2-1
CDR3aa: CSAGPRGHNYNEQFF
CDR3nt: TGCAGTGCTGGCCCGCGGGGGCACAACTACAATGAGCAGTTCTTC

v_gene: TRBV27
d_gene: .
abundance: .
j_gene: TRBJ1-5
CDR3aa: CASAGKGGPNQPQHF
CDR3nt: TGTGCCAGCGCTGGGAAGGGGGGCCCAAATCAGCCCCAGCATTTT

v_gene: TRBV20-1
d_gene: .
abundance: many
j_gene: TRBJ1-1
CDR3aa: CSARTPQVNTEAFF
CDR3nt: TGCAGTGCTAGAACCCCGCAGGTGAACACTGAAGCTTTCTTT

v_gene: TRBV18
d_gene: .
abundance: .
j_gene: TRBJ1-6
CDR3aa: CAGSPSGGSNSPLHF
CDR3nt: TGTGCCGGCTCACCATCCGGGGGCTCTAATTCACCCCTCCACTTT

v_gene: TRBV5-5
d_gene: .
abundance: many
j_gene: TRBJ1-5
CDR3aa: CASRMPGSNQPQHF
CDR3nt: TGTGCCAGCAGGATGCCGGGCTCCAATCAGCCCCAGCATTTT

v_gene: TRBV27
d_gene: .
abundance: many
j_gene: TRBJ1-1
CDR3aa: CASRFRENTEAFF
CDR3nt: TGTGCCAGCAGATTCAGGGAGAACACTGAAGCTTTCTTT

v_gene: TRBV7-2
d_gene: .
abundance: .
j_gene: TRBJ2-1
CDR3aa: CASSYNRVDEQFF
CDR3nt: TGTGCCAGCAGCTACAACAGGGTAGATGAGCAGTTCTTC

v_gene: TRBV5-1
d_gene: .
abundance: few
j_gene: TRBJ1-4
CDR3aa: CTSSHQRRGPNEKLFF
CDR3nt: TGCACCAGCAGCCACCAGCGGAGGGGACCTAATGAAAAACTGTTTTTT